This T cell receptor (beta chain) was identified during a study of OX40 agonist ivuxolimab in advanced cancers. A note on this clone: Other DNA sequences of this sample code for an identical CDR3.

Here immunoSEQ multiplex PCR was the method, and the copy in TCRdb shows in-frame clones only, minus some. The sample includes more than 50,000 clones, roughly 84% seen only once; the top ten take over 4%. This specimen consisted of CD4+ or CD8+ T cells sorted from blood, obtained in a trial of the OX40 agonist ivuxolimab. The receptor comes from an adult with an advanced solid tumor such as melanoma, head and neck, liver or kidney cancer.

The CDR3 DNA reads as TGTGCCACCCAGCCGGCCAATCAGCCCCAGCATTTT. Protein: CATQPANQPQHF. The chain couples TRBV6-8 to TRBJ1-5; no definite D call. In germline, CDR1 is MNHGY, CDR2 SAAAGT. The CDR3 sequence is 12 residues long. The V end lost 10 bases, the J end lost 3 bases, and 10 bases lay between the germline ends.